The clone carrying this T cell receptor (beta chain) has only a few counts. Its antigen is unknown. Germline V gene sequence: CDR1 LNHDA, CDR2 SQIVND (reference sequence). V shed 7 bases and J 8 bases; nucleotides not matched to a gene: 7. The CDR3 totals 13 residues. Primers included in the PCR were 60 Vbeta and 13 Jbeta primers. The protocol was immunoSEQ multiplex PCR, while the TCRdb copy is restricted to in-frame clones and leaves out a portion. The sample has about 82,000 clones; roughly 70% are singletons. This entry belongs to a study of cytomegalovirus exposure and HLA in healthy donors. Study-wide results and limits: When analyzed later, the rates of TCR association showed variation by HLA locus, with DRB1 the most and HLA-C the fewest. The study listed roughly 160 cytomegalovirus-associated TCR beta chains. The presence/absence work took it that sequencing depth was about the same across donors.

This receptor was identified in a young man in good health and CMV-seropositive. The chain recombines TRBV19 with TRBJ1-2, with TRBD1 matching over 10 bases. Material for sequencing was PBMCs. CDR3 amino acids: CASTNRDRGGYTF. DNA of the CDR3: TGTGCCAGTACCAACCGGGACAGGGGAGGCTACACCTTC.